This T cell receptor (beta chain) was recorded in a study of blood T cell repertoires in COVID-19. Study overall: Sites across the United States, Italy and Spain contributed samples from acute and convalescent COVID-19. PBMCs, B-cell-depleted T cells, or T cells provided the cDNA or gDNA that made up the material.

In the original workflow: For nucleated cells, counts were estimated from reference gene primer amplification. Profiled with immunoSEQ multiplex PCR; TCRdb holds only in-frame clones, not every one. The V and J calls and clone size come from that table; D and trimming were worked out from the DNA. The sample shows 260,000 or so clones, 75% to 85% of them seen only once. CDR1 is SEHNR, CDR2 FQNEAQ, per germline (reference sequence). Trimming removed 5 bases at V and 2 bases at J, with 12 bases between. The CDR3 length is 14 residues. The chain combines TRBV7-9 with TRBJ2-5; a weak D match, TRBD1 (5 bases). The sequenced sample was peripheral blood. This receptor was taken from a woman aged 70-85 years with acute or convalescent COVID-19. Written as DNA, the CDR3 is TGTGCCAGCAGCCTAACAGGACATCAAGAGACCCAGTACTTC. It specifies CASSLTGHQETQYF.